This T cell receptor (beta chain) came from a study of shared clonotypes between healthy human individuals. On the study more broadly: Each donor had three CD4 naive, three CD4 memory, two CD8 naive and one CD8 memory plate. General study points: Non-shared clonotypes were found to have lower generation probabilities than the clonotypes that were shared by all four of the sorted-subset donors.

Data came from immunoSEQ multiplex PCR; TCRdb stores just in-frame clones and leaves some out. The sample shows around 700,000 clones, roughly 78% of them seen only once. Naive CD4+ cells were CD45RA-selected; the remaining cells were memory. Points on this clone: Antigen specificity is unknown.

Germline-derived CDR1 and CDR2 are WNHNN and SYGVQD (reference sequence). V was trimmed by 0 bases and J by 0 bases, leaving 14 bases between them. This CDR3 has 17 amino acids. This receptor was obtained from a woman in her 30s in good health. What was sequenced was memory CD4+ T cells sorted from blood. As for subset: CD45RA-negative fraction. This chain uses TRBV10-1 with TRBJ1-2; no clear D gene. The CDR3 reads CASSESPYPASNYGYTF. CDR3 nucleotides: TGCGCCAGCAGTGAGTCGCCCTACCCGGCTTCTAACTATGGCTACACCTTC.